This T cell receptor beta chain is from a study of OX40 agonist ivuxolimab in advanced cancers. The CDR3 is 15 residues long. Per the germline V gene, CDR1 is LNHDA and CDR2 is SQIVND (reference sequence). The germline V and J ends were trimmed by 3 bases and 0 bases, with 8 bases remaining between them. Clones were read by immunoSEQ multiplex PCR, and TCRdb kept only the in-frame ones, dropping some. The profile shows roughly 81,000 clones, around nine tenths of them singletons. The chain is built from TRBV19 and TRBJ2-2; D is unresolved. This material consisted of CD4+ or CD8+ T cells sorted from blood, taken in a trial of the OX40 agonist ivuxolimab. This TCR came from an adult with an advanced solid tumor such as melanoma, head and neck, liver or kidney cancer. Here the CDR3 DNA reads TGTGCCAGTAGTATGAGCCCAACGAACACCGGGGAGCTGTTTTTT. It is translated as CASSMSPTNTGELFF.